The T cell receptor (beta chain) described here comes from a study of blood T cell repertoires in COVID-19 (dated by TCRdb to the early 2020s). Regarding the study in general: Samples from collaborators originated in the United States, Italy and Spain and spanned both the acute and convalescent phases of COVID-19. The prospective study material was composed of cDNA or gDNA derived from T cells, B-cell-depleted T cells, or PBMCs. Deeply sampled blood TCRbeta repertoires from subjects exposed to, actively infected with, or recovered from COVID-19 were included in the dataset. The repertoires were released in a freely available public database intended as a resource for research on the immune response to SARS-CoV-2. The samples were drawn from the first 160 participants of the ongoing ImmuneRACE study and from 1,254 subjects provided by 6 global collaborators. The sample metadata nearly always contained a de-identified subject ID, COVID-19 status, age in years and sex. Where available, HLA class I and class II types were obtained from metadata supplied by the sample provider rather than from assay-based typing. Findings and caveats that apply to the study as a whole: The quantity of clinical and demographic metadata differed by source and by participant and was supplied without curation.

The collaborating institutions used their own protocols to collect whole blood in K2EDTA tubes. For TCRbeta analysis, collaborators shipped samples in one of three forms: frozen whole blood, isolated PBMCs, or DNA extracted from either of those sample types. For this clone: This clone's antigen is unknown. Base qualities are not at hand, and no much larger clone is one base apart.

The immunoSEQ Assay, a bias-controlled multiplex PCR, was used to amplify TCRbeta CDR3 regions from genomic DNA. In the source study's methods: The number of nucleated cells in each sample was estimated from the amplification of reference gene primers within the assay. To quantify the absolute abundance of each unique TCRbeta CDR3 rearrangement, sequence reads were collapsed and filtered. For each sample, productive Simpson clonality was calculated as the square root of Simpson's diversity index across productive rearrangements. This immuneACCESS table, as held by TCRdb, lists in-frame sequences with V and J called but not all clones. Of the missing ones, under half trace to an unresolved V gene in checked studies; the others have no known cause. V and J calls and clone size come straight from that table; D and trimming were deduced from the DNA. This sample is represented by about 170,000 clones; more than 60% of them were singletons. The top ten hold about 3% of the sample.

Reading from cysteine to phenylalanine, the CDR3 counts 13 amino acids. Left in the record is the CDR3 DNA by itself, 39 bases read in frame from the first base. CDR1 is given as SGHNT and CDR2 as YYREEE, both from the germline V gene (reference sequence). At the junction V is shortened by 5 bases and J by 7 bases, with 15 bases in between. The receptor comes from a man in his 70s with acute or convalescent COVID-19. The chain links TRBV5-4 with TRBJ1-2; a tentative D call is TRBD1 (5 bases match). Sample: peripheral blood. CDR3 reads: CASRAGTEGGYTF. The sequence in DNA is TGTGCCAGCAGAGCCGGGACGGAGGGTGGCTACACCTTC.